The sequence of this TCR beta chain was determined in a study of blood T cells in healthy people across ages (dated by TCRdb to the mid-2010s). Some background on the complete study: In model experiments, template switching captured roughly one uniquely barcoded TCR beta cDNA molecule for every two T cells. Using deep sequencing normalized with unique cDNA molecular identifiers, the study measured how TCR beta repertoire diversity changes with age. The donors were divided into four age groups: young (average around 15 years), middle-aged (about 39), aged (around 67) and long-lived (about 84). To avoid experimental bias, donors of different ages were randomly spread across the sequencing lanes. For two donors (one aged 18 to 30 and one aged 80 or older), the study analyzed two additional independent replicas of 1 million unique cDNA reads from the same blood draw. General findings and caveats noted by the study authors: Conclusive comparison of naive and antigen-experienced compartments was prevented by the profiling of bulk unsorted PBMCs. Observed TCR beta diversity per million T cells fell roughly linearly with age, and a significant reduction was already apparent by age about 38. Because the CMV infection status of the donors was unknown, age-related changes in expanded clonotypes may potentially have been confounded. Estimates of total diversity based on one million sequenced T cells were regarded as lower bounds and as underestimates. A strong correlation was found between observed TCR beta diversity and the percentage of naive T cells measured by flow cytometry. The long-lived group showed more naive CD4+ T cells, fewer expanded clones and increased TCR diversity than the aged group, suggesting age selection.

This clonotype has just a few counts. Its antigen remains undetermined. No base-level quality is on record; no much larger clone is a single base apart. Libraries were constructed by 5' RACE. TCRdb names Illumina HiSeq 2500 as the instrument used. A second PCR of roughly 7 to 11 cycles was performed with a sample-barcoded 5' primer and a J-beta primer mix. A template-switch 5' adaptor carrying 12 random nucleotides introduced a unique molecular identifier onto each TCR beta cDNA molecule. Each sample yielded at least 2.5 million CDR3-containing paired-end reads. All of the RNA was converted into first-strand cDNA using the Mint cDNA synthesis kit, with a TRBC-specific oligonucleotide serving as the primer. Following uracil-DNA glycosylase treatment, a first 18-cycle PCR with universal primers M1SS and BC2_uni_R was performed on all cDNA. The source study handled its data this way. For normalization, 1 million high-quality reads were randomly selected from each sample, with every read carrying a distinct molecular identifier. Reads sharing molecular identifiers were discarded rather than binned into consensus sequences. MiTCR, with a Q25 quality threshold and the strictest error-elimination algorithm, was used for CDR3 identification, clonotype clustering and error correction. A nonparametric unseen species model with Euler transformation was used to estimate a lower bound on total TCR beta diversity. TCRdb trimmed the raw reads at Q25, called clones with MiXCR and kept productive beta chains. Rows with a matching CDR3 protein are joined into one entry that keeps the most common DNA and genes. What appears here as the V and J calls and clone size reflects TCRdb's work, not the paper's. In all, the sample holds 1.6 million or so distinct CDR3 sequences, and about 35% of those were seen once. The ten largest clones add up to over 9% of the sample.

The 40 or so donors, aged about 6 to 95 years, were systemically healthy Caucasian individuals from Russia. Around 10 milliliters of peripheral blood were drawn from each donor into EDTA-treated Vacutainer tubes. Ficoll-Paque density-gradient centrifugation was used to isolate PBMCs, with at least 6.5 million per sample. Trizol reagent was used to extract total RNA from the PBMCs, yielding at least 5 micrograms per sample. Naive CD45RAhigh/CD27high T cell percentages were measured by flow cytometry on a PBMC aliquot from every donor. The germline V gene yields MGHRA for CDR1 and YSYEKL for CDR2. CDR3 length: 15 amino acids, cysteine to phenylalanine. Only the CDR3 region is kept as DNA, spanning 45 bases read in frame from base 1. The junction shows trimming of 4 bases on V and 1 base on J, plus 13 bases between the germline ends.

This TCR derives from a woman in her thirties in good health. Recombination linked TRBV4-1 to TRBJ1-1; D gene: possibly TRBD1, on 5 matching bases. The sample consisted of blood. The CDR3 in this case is CASSPSAGWNTEAFF. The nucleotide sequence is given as TGCGCCAGCAGCCCCAGCGCAGGGTGGAACACTGAAGCTTTCTTT.